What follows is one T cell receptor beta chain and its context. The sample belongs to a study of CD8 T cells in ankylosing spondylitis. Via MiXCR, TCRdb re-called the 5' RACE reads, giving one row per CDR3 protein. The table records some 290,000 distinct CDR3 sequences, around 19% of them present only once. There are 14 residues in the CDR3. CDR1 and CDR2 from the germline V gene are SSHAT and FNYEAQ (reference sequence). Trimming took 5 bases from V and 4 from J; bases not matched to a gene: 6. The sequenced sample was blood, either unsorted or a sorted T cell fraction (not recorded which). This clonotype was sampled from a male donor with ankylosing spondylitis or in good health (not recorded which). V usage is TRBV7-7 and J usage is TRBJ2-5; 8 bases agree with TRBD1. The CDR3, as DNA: TGTGCCAGCAGCCCCGACAGGGGTGGAGAGACCCAGTACTTC. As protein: CASSPDRGGETQYF.